This is a list of T cell receptor beta chains from one sample in a study of T cells in Graves' hyperthyroidism and ophthalmopathy. A single record per CDR3 protein comes from TCRdb applying MiXCR to the multiplex PCR reads. The sample yields hundreds of thousands of distinct CDR3 sequences, roughly 14% seen once. Sequencing input: blood. Receptors were obtained from a woman between 18 and 29 years old with Graves' hyperthyroidism. The conserved cysteine and the conserved F or W are not part of the CDR3 here. The order of the fields is J gene, V gene, CDR3 protein.

TRBJ2-5,TRBV25-1,ASSELEGEGETQY
TRBJ1-2,TRBV7-2,ASSFSTGIYGYT
TRBJ2-5,TRBV20-1,SARDIETQY
TRBJ2-1,TRBV15,ATSSDSVNEQF
TRBJ1-6,TRBV7-9,ASSLAGGSNSPLH
TRBJ2-1,TRBV7-9,ASSLAAAGGRNEQF
TRBJ1-5,TRBV28,ASSLARVGVQGQPQH
TRBJ2-1,TRBV2,ASSARVGTNNEQF
TRBJ2-2,TRBV9,ASSEGGRQGNSAGELF
TRBJ2-1,TRBV15,ATSRGTSGTYNEQF
TRBJ2-1,TRBV2,ASSETEPPSYNEQF
TRBJ2-1,TRBV5-1,ASSRSGLAGGSYNEQF
TRBJ1-3,TRBV10-3,AISEGDRRRNTIY
TRBJ1-4,TRBV4-1,ASSEWGGTNEKLF
TRBJ1-1,TRBV28,ASSLYEASNTEAF
TRBJ2-3,TRBV25-1,ASSGGSPGDTQY
TRBJ2-7,TRBV9,ASSVAPGGSYEQY
TRBJ2-4,TRBV6-2/TRBV6-3,ASSYSEAKNIQY
TRBJ2-1,TRBV6-5,ASSYAGTGDFNEQF
TRBJ2-3,TRBV10-2,ASSPFRRSTDTQY
TRBJ1-4,TRBV2,ASIAGLTTSTNEKLF
TRBJ2-2,TRBV28,ASTQVGVGTGELF
TRBJ2-1,TRBV4-1,ASSPDRGTAVNEQF
TRBJ1-6,TRBV2,ASSGDRGASPLH
TRBJ1-5,TRBV12-5,ASGLGYSNQPQH
TRBJ2-5,TRBV12-3/TRBV12-4,ASSPGTGGKETQY
TRBJ1-4,TRBV20-1,SAAAGKTNEKLF
TRBJ1-2,TRBV3-1,ASRATGHYGYT
TRBJ2-2,TRBV4-1,ASSQDPQDITGELF
TRBJ2-7,TRBV28,ASSSPPLGHGYEQY
TRBJ1-5,TRBV5-1,ASSSLPTGNSNQPQH
TRBJ2-1,TRBV12-3/TRBV12-4,ASSRKLAGVGNEQF
TRBJ2-7,TRBV4-1,ASSQDSSGRAYEQY
TRBJ2-1,TRBV11-3,ASRLSGGTYNEQF
TRBJ2-1,TRBV18,ASSPGLATNEQF
TRBJ1-3,TRBV19,ASSIEWTSGNTIY
TRBJ2-1,TRBV12-3/TRBV12-4,ASSLWSGALSYNEQF
TRBJ2-7,TRBV12-3/TRBV12-4,ASSLFRTGVLEQY
TRBJ2-5,TRBV2,ASRAGTSGQETQY
TRBJ2-1,TRBV6-1,ASSERRGPTYNEQF
TRBJ1-1,TRBV12-5,ASGLGQHTEAF
TRBJ2-1,TRBV6-1,ASSTLPRASGIGDEQF
TRBJ1-2,TRBV16,ASSQSGVLGQYGYT
TRBJ2-7,TRBV12-5,ASGLKRTGGKYEQY
TRBJ2-1,TRBV7-3,ASSTGGGLGNEQF
TRBJ2-5,TRBV20-1,SARDGGGQETQY
TRBJ1-5,TRBV6-1,ASPPTQH
TRBJ2-7,TRBV19,ASSIAWQGGLHEQY
TRBJ2-1,TRBV28,ASSWGGAPLNEQF
TRBJ1-1,TRBV5-1,ASSLGAGAEEAF
TRBJ2-3,TRBV7-3,ASSFGVTSTDTQY
TRBJ1-2,TRBV11-3,ASSLVGSGGYT
TRBJ2-3,TRBV5-1,ASSIQGLKDTQY
TRBJ1-2,TRBV4-1,ASSQTGGGYGYT
TRBJ1-1,TRBV4-1,ASSRPGTYTEAF
TRBJ2-7,TRBV28,ASSLPPSGGDYEQY
TRBJ1-2,TRBV19,ASSPTGYHYGYT
TRBJ1-4,TRBV7-9,ASSRTSRDTSTNEKLF
TRBJ1-5,TRBV19,ASRGAGDLPQH
TRBJ1-6,TRBV4-1,ASSHLLRSPLH